This T cell receptor (beta chain) was captured in a study of blood T cells in healthy people across ages. As for the study in general: Through template switching, about one barcoded beta molecule was captured per two T cells, as measured in model experiments. Overall study findings and caveats: Because sorting was not performed, PBMCs prevented conclusive naive versus antigen-experienced comparison. Donors of long life had a larger count of naive CD4+ cells and greater diversity than aged donors.

Details on this clonotype: Its target is not known.

Together with a sample-barcoded 5' primer, a J-beta primer mix was included in a second PCR lasting roughly 6 to 12 cycles. The authors tagged each cDNA molecule using a template-switch adaptor with 12 random nucleotides. TCRdb re-called the 5' RACE reads through MiXCR, storing one row per CDR3 protein. Of about 1.5 million distinct CDR3 sequences listed, approximately 43% are singletons. The receptor was isolated from a woman younger than 35 in good health. Sequencing was performed on blood.

The CDR3 nucleotides are TGTGCCAGCAGTCCGGGACGAGCGGGATTCGAGGCTCAGTACTTC. As protein: CASSPGRAGFEAQYF. This rearrangement joins TRBV12-3 or TRBV12-4 to TRBJ2-4, with 7 positions matching TRBD2. V shed 5 bases and J 12 bases; nucleotides not matched to a gene: 16. The CDR3 totals 15 residues.